Shown below are 15 T cell receptor beta chains from a single sample sequenced in a study of shared clonotypes between healthy human individuals. The data were produced by immunoSEQ multiplex PCR, yet TCRdb's version contains in-frame clones alone and is incomplete. The table has some 2,500,000 clones, roughly 93% seen once. Sample: naive CD4+ T cells from PBMCs. The subset denotes: CD45RA+ positively selected. These receptors were taken from a man in his late teens or twenties in good health. Some clones in this sample may be carry-over from other donors' samples.

The chain has TRBV7-3 and TRBJ2-3, with 8 positions matching TRBD2. Germline V gene data show CDR1 as SGHTA and CDR2 as FQGTGA. CDR3 length: 15 residues. Trimming took 5 bases from V and 8 from J; bases not matched to a gene: 12. CDR3 loop: CASSTIAGSVGTQYF. DNA for the CDR3: TGTGCCAGCAGCACAATAGCGGGATCGGTCGGTACGCAGTATTTT.

This chain links TRBV28 with TRBJ2-5; D may correspond to TRBD1 or TRBD2 (5 bases each). The CDR3 is 15 residues long. CDR1 MDHEN and CDR2 SYDVKM come from the germline V gene. V was shortened by 3 bases and J by 10 bases, with 21 bases between the two germline ends. This chain's CDR3 is CASSFWDRPELNQYF. The CDR3 coding sequence is TGTGCCAGCAGTTTTTGGGACCGCCCCGAATTGAACCAGTACTTC.

Only a few counts were recorded for this clone. The rearrangement joins TRBV5-4 to TRBJ1-1; D call uncertain. V lost 0 bases to trimming and J lost 0 bases, with 9 bases between them. Germline CDR1 is SGHNT and CDR2 is YYREEE (reference sequence). This CDR3 has 15 amino acids. The CDR3 region is CASSLAQALNTEAFF. CDR3 bases: TGTGCCAGCAGCTTGGCCCAGGCGTTGAACACTGAAGCTTTCTTT.

This chain joins TRBV4-1 and TRBJ1-2, with 7 bases identical to TRBD1. V shed 6 bases and J 4 bases; nucleotides not matched to a gene: 8. CDR3 length equals 14 residues. CDR1 is MGHRA and CDR2 is YSYEKL in the germline V gene. This chain's CDR3 is CASRNRAGGYGYTF. The CDR3 nucleotides are TGCGCCAGCAGGAACCGGGCAGGGGGCTATGGCTACACCTTC.

The J gene is TRBJ2-1, the V gene TRBV6-4, with TRBD2 matching over 9 bases. V lost 2 bases and J lost 15; bases outside the gene matches: 11. The CDR3 is 14 residues long. The germline CDR1 and CDR2 sequences are MRHNA and SNTAGT. The DNA of the CDR3 is TGTGCCAGCAGTGACGGGGCTGGCGGGAGGGCTCCGTTCTTC. Protein sequence: CASSDGAGGRAPFF.

This chain uses TRBV19 with TRBJ2-5; TRBD2 matches at 11 bases. In germline, CDR1 is LNHDA, CDR2 SQIVND (reference sequence). This CDR3 comprises 16 residues. Trimming took 4 bases from V and 1 from J; bases not matched to a gene: 5. The CDR3 nucleotides read TGTGCCAGTAGTAGGGGGACTAGCGGATTCCAAGAGACCCAGTACTTC. As protein: CASSRGTSGFQETQYF.

The chain is built from TRBV18 and TRBJ2-1; TRBD2 matches 8 bases. V lost 0 bases to trimming and J lost 5 bases; unmatched junction nucleotides: 12. The CDR3 length is 18 residues. Germline CDR1 is KGHSH and CDR2 is LQKENI. Written as DNA, the CDR3 is TGTGCCAGCTCACCACCGATAGGTATCGGGAGGGTGCACAATGAGCAGTTCTTC. Translation: CASSPPIGIGRVHNEQFF.

The chain employs TRBV5-1 and TRBJ2-3; D gene ambiguous. The V end lost 4 bases, the J end lost 6 bases, and 12 bases lay between the germline ends. From germline, CDR1 is SGHRS and CDR2 YFSETQ. This CDR3 has 13 amino acids. CDR3 sequence reads: CASSLQNGDTQYF. The CDR3 nucleotides read TGCGCCAGCAGCCTGCAGAACGGGGATACGCAGTATTTT.

This chain connects TRBV11-2 to TRBJ2-1, with 9 bases aligning to TRBD1. V gave up 0 bases and J gave up 3 bases; unmatched junction bases: 3. This CDR3 spans 16 amino acids. CDR1 SGHAT and CDR2 FQNNGV come from the germline V gene. The CDR3 DNA sequence: TGTGCCAGCAGCTTAGAATGGACAGGGGACTACAATGAGCAGTTCTTC. Protein sequence: CASSLEWTGDYNEQFF. Filled out from reference TRBV11-2 and TRBJ2-1, the complete variable domain reads EAGVAQSPRYKIIEKRQSVAFWCNPISGHATLYWYQQILGQGPKLLIQFQNNGVVDDSQLPKDRFSAERLKGVDSTLKIQPAKLEDSAVYLCASSLEWTGDYNEQFFGPGTRLTVL.

The rearrangement uses TRBV5-1 and TRBJ2-7; 9 bases align to TRBD2. The CDR3 is made up of 14 amino acids. The ends lost 3 bases at V and 2 bases at J; junction bases unmatched: 3. Per germline, CDR1 SGHRS and CDR2 YFSETQ. The CDR3 DNA reads as TGCGCCAGCAGCTACGGGACTAGCCCCTACGAGCAGTACTTC. Protein product: CASSYGTSPYEQYF. Full variable domain (outside the CDR3, taken from reference TRBV5-1 and TRBJ2-7): KAGVTQTPRYLIKTRGQQVTLSCSPISGHRSVSWYQQTPGQGLQFLFEYFSETQRNKGNFPGRFSGRQFSNSRSEMNVSTLELGDSALYLCASSYGTSPYEQYFGPGTRLTVT.

The chain employs TRBV28 and TRBJ2-2, with 12 bases matching TRBD2. From germline, CDR1 is MDHEN and CDR2 SYDVKM. Germline trimming cut 9 bases from V and 6 bases from J; bases unmatched to any gene: 8. The CDR3 loop spans 15 amino acids. For the CDR3, the DNA is TGTGCCAGAGGACTAGCGGGATTTGTTCCCGGGGAGCTGTTTTTT. It is translated as CARGLAGFVPGELFF.

The rearrangement links TRBV7-8 to TRBJ2-3; D unclear. The CDR3 spans 13 residues. Trimming cost V 5 bases and J 4 bases, with 10 bases left between them. CDR1 is SGHVS, CDR2 FQNEAQ, per germline. The CDR3 DNA follows: TGTGCCAGCAGCCCCGGACCCCCAGATACGCAGTATTTT. Encoded protein: CASSPGPPDTQYF.

The chain couples TRBV10-3 to TRBJ2-5, with unresolved D. The CDR3 runs 13 residues. The V gene lost 0 bases and the J gene lost 5 bases, with 7 bases spanning the gap. From germline, CDR1 is ENHRY and CDR2 SYGVKD. The CDR3 is CAISESNSETQYF. In DNA, the CDR3 is TGTGCCATCAGTGAGTCGAATTCGGAGACCCAGTACTTC.

The J gene is TRBJ1-5, the V gene TRBV6-5, with a possible D match to TRBD1 (6 bases). The germline gives CDR1 MNHEY, CDR2 SVGAGI. V lost 6 bases and J lost 0, with 9 bases in between. This CDR3 is built from 14 residues. CDR3 in DNA: TGTGCCAGCAGGCGGACAGATAGCAATCAGCCCCAGCATTTT. Protein sequence: CASRRTDSNQPQHF.

The chain uses TRBV6-4 and TRBJ1-2; a possible D gene is TRBD1 (5 bases). The CDR3 runs to 13 residues. Per germline, CDR1 MRHNA and CDR2 SNTAGT. Trimming cost V 0 bases and J 7 bases, with 9 bases left between them. The CDR3 spells CASSDSTRGGYTF. Written as DNA, the CDR3 is TGTGCCAGCAGTGACTCGACGAGGGGTGGCTACACCTTC.